The 15 T cell receptor beta chains below were found in one sample sequenced in a study of regulatory T cells in long-lasting Graves disease. Building the TCR beta libraries relied on iRepertoire HTBI primers, and CDR3 regions underwent Arm-PCR. TCRdb called the multiplex PCR reads again in MiXCR, with one record for every CDR3 protein. The sample yields around 400,000 distinct CDR3 sequences, about 21% seen once. Specified time point: persistent/refractory GD, antithyroid drugs over 5 years with positive TRAb. There was RNA extracted from PBMCs, and the TCR library was made from it. This specimen consisted of peripheral blood mononuclear cells (PBMCs), obtained when the disease was refractory, from a patient treated with antithyroid drugs. These receptors all come from a female donor with Graves disease.

This clonotype was detected only a few times. This may be a read error: a much more frequent sequence differs by one nucleotide. The chain links TRBV12-3 or TRBV12-4 to TRBJ1-1, with D perhaps TRBD1 (5 bases). CDR3 length: 13 amino acids. Trimming stripped 3 bases from V and 11 bases from J, with 16 bases between. The CDR3 region is CASSFGAALSAFF. The CDR3 bases are TGTGCCAGCAGTTTCGGGGCAGCCTTAAGCGCTTTCTTT.

This clonotype was seen repeatedly, ten times or more. The chain has TRBV29-1 and TRBJ2-7, with TRBD1 matching over 9 bases. The CDR3 extends over 15 amino acids. Germline V lookup: CDR1 SQVTM, CDR2 ANQGSEA. Trimming cost V 2 bases and J 4 bases; bases outside gene matches: 9. The DNA of the CDR3 is TGCAGCGTTGAACCCGCCGGACAGGGGCGATACGAGCAGTACTTC. Translated, it gives CSVEPAGQGRYEQYF.

This clonotype has ten or more counts. V gene TRBV7-2 combines with J gene TRBJ1-6, with a weak D call TRBD1 (6 bases). V lost 6 bases and J 7 bases, leaving 13 bases between the germline ends. Germline CDR1 and CDR2: SGHTA and FQGNSA. CDR3 size: 14 residues. Here the CDR3 DNA reads TGTGCCAGCAGTTCCGGGACACCCAATTCACCCCTCCACTTT. This encodes CASSSGTPNSPLHF. Combining the CDR3 with reference TRBV7-2 and TRBJ1-6 gives the whole variable domain GAGVSQSPSNKVTEKGKDVELRCDPISGHTALYWYRQSLGQGLEFLIYFQGNSAPDKSGLPSDRFSAERTGGSVSTLTIQRTQQEDSAVYLCASSSGTPNSPLHFGNGTRLTVT.

About this clonotype: Possible read error: a much larger clone is one base away. V usage is TRBV10-3 and J usage is TRBJ2-2; a weak D match, TRBD2 (6 bases). CDR1 and CDR2 from the germline V gene are ENHRY and SYGVKD. With 3 bases removed from V and 7 bases from J, the gap between germline ends came to 15 bases. CDR3 length: 15 amino acids. The CDR3 loop is CAISDMDAGGGELFF. In DNA, the CDR3 is TGTGCCATCAGTGATATGGACGCCGGGGGCGGGGAGCTGTTTTTT.

This clonotype was seen only a few times. The rearrangement joins TRBV3-1 to TRBJ1-1; D gene unclear. There are 14 residues in the CDR3. The ends were cut back, 0 bases at V and 0 bases at J, with 5 bases in the middle. Germline V gene data show CDR1 as LGHDT and CDR2 as YNNKEL (reference sequence). In nucleotides, the CDR3 is TGTGCCAGCAGCCAAGATGACATGAACACTGAAGCTTTCTTT. This translates into CASSQDDMNTEAFF.

The table lists this clonotype with many counts. The chain links TRBV20-1 to TRBJ2-2; 10 bases match TRBD2. From germline, CDR1 is DFQATT and CDR2 SNEGSKA (reference sequence). With V trimmed by 1 base and J by 4 bases, 6 bases remained unmatched. The CDR3 is 16 residues long. This CDR3 reads CSARVLAGIGTGELFF. CDR3 nucleotide sequence: TGCAGTGCTAGAGTACTAGCGGGGATCGGCACCGGGGAGCTGTTTTTT.

This clonotype was counted at least ten times. The CDR3 DNA reads as TGTGCCAGCAGATCCGGGACAGGGACGAACACTGAAGCTTTCTTT. This gives the protein CASRSGTGTNTEAFF. The gene calls are TRBV28 and TRBJ1-1; 9 nucleotides match TRBD1. Trimming removed 6 bases from V and 1 base from J; junction bases left unmatched: 6. This CDR3 comprises 15 residues. The germline V gene has CDR1 MDHEN and CDR2 SYDVKM.

This clonotype was counted ten times or more. The V call is TRBV6-5, the J call TRBJ2-7; unclear D gene. Per germline, CDR1 MNHEY and CDR2 SVGAGI. V was pared by 4 bases and J by 2 bases, with 15 bases between. The CDR3 runs to 15 residues. CDR3 nucleotide sequence: TGTGCCAGCAGTTCCCCGACTTCAATCCCCTACGAGCAGTACTTC. It is translated as CASSSPTSIPYEQYF.

The rearrangement links TRBV19 to TRBJ2-7; 11 bases are shared with TRBD2. The CDR3 is 14 amino acids. Germline V gene lookup returns CDR1 LNHDA and CDR2 SQIVND (reference sequence). The V gene end was trimmed by 6 bases and the J gene end by 3 bases; junction bases not matched to a gene: 4. The CDR3, as DNA: TGTGCCAGTAGACGACTAGCGGGACACTACGAGCAGTACTTC. This encodes CASRRLAGHYEQYF.

This clonotype was counted between two and nine times. The rearrangement joins TRBV19 to TRBJ1-3, with D perhaps matching TRBD1 (5 bases). Germline CDR1 reads LNHDA; CDR2 reads SQIVND (reference sequence). The CDR3 totals 16 residues. V lost 7 bases, J lost 0 bases, and 16 bases lay in between. DNA for the CDR3: TGTGCCAGTACGTCAGCCGGGGCCTACTCTGGAAACACCATATATTTT. Its translation: CASTSAGAYSGNTIYF.

This clonotype was recorded at least ten times. V usage is TRBV6-1 and J usage is TRBJ1-2; 8 nucleotides align to TRBD1. The CDR3 runs to 13 residues. CDR1 and CDR2 from the germline V gene are MNHNS and SASEGT. Losses at the gene ends were 5 bases for V and 6 bases for J; bases not matched to a gene: 5. CDR3 DNA sequence: TGTGCCAGCAGTAAGACAGGGGAAGATGGCTACACCTTC. Translated, it gives CASSKTGEDGYTF.

This clonotype came up many times. The rearrangement links TRBV28 to TRBJ1-2; D gene ambiguous. V lost 6 bases to trimming and J lost 7 bases, with 12 bases between them. Germline CDR1 MDHEN, CDR2 SYDVKM. This CDR3 contains 12 residues. The DNA of the CDR3 is TGTGCCAGCAGCACGGGAGGGTCTGGCTACACCTTC. Translated, it gives CASSTGGSGYTF.

The chain is built from TRBV6-1 and TRBJ1-1; tentatively, D is TRBD1 (5 bases). Trimming shortened V by 7 bases and J by 1 base, and 19 bases separated the two germline ends. The CDR3 length is 16 residues. The germline V gene encodes CDR1 MNHNS and CDR2 SASEGT. The CDR3 is CASTPMGPIKNTEAFF. CDR3 DNA: TGTGCCAGCACCCCAATGGGACCGATAAAGAACACTGAAGCTTTCTTT.

On this clonotype: The germline gene is not matched at one end of the junction; a read error may be the cause. The chain has TRBV4-1 and TRBJ2-7, with TRBD2 as a possible D gene (6 bases). CDR3 length: 16 residues. Germline V gene data show CDR1 as MGHRA and CDR2 as YSYEKL. In nucleotides, the CDR3 is TGCGCCAGCAGCCAAGAAGCCGGGACTCTCTCCTACGAACAGTACTTC. Translating gives CASSQEAGTLSYEQYF.

In its sample, this clonotype was seen many times. The V call is TRBV24-1, the J call TRBJ2-4; TRBD2 might be the D (5 bases). CDR1 is KGHDR and CDR2 is SFDVKD in the germline V gene. This CDR3 has 15 residues. The ends were cut back, 5 bases at V and 1 base at J, with 11 bases in the middle. The CDR3 region is CATSARGSAKNIQYF. The CDR3 region has the DNA TGTGCCACCAGTGCTCGAGGGTCCGCCAAAAACATTCAGTACTTC.